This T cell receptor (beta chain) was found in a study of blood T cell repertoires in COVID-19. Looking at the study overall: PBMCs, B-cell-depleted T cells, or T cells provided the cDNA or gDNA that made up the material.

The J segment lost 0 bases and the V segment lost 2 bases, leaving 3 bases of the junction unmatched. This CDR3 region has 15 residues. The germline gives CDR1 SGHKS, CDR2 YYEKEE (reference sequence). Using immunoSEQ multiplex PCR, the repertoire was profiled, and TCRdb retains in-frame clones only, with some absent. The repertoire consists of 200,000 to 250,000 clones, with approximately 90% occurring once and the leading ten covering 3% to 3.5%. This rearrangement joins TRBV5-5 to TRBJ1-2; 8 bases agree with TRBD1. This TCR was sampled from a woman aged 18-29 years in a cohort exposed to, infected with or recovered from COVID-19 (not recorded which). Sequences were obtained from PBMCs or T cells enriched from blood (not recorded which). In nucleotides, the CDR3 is TGTGCCAGCAGCTTATCAGGGGGCACTAACTATGGCTACACCTTC. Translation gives CASSLSGGTNYGYTF. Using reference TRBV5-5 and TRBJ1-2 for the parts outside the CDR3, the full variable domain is DAGVTQSPTHLIKTRGQQVTLRCSPISGHKSVSWYQQVLGQGPQFIFQYYEKEERGRGNFPDRFSARQFPNYSSELNVNALLLGDSALYLCASSLSGGTNYGYTFGSGTRLTVV.